Below, 25 T cell receptor beta chains from the same sample are listed, as sequenced in a study of blood T cell repertoires in COVID-19. Assay: immunoSEQ multiplex PCR; the TCRdb copy retains only in-frame clones and omits some. The sample lists more than 350,000 clones, 70% to 90% occurring once. Sequences were obtained from PBMCs or T cells enriched from blood (not recorded which). These receptors all stem from a woman younger than 35 who had been exposed to COVID-19.

V is TRBV6-1 and J is TRBJ1-2; D not certain. The germline gives CDR1 MNHNS, CDR2 SASEGT. With 2 bases removed from V and 8 bases from J, the gap between germline ends came to 9 bases. CDR3 length: 12 residues. This CDR3 reads CASSETLFGYTF. The CDR3 bases are TGTGCCAGCAGTGAAACTCTTTTCGGCTACACCTTC.

This clone has just a few counts. The chain links TRBV5-1 to TRBJ2-2, with D possibly TRBD1 on 6 matching bases. CDR1 is SGHRS and CDR2 is YFSETQ in the germline V gene. The CDR3 has 15 residues. V lost 4 bases and J lost 6, with 16 bases in between. CDR3 residues: CASSTQGIRPGELFF. The CDR3 nucleotides read TGCGCCAGCAGCACACAGGGTATACGTCCCGGGGAGCTGTTTTTT.

This clone was seen once. This chain links TRBV19 with TRBJ2-7, with D possibly being TRBD2 (5 bases). Per germline, CDR1 LNHDA and CDR2 SQIVND (reference sequence). Trimming cost V 1 base and J 3 bases, with 13 bases left between them. The CDR3 totals 15 residues. The CDR3, as DNA: TGTGCCAGTAGTATAGGCCGGGATCGTCACTACGAGCAGTACTTC. The encoded protein is CASSIGRDRHYEQYF.

The V and J genes are TRBV28 and TRBJ2-1; 9 nucleotides align to TRBD2. This CDR3 contains 18 residues. Germline V gene lookup returns CDR1 MDHEN and CDR2 SYDVKM. The junction had 12 bases not matched to a gene; V was cut back by 4 bases and J by 2 bases. CDR3 loop: CASSSATGAGGAYNEQFF. DNA of the CDR3: TGTGCCAGCAGTTCCGCTACGGGAGCGGGAGGAGCCTACAATGAGCAGTTCTTC.

This sequence joins TRBV2 and TRBJ2-1; D is unresolved. The length of the CDR3 is 12 residues. Germline V gives CDR1 SNHLY, CDR2 FYNNEI. Trimming took 7 bases from V and 1 from J, leaving 5 bases between them. As DNA, the CDR3 is TGTGCCAGCACAGATTCCTACAATGAGCAGTTCTTC. Its protein product is CASTDSYNEQFF.

The genes are TRBV3-1 (or the pseudogene TRBV3-2) and TRBJ2-2; D unresolved. Germline V gene sequence: CDR1 LGHDT, CDR2 YNNKEL (reference sequence). The CDR3 contains 15 residues. Trimming left V 3 bases short and J 1 base short, with 9 bases between. CDR3 region: CASSHRHLNTGELFF. DNA for the CDR3: TGTGCCAGCAGCCACAGACACCTGAACACCGGGGAGCTGTTTTTT.

This clone appeared a single time. J is TRBJ2-5 and V is TRBV28; 7 nucleotides line up with TRBD1. The CDR3 spans 14 residues. Germline V gene sequence: CDR1 MDHEN, CDR2 SYDVKM. J lost 4 bases, V lost 6 bases, and 8 bases had no gene match. CDR3 in DNA: TGTGCCAGCAGGGTGACAGGGCAAGTAGAGACCCAGTACTTC. Protein: CASRVTGQVETQYF.

The CDR3 DNA follows: TGCGCCAGCAGCCAGAGACAGGTAACGTCCTACGAGCAGTACTTC. This translates into CASSQRQVTSYEQYF. V usage is TRBV4-1 and J usage is TRBJ2-7; maybe TRBD1 (6 bases). Germline CDR1 and CDR2: MGHRA and YSYEKL. The CDR3 has 15 residues. V was clipped by 3 bases and J by 1 base, with 13 bases between them.

This chain uses TRBV19 with TRBJ2-7; D possibly corresponds to TRBD1 (5 bases). CDR3 length equals 15 residues. Trimming left V 7 bases short and J 0 bases short, with 16 bases between. Germline V gene sequence: CDR1 LNHDA, CDR2 SQIVND (reference sequence). CDR3 in DNA: TGTGCCAGTACGGCTGGGGCGGCGAGCTCCTACGAGCAGTACTTC. Its translation is CASTAGAASSYEQYF.

The V gene is TRBV13, the J gene TRBJ1-3, with 8 bases fitting TRBD1. With V trimmed by 5 bases and J by 1 base, 7 bases remained unmatched. The CDR3 has 16 residues. Germline V gene sequence: CDR1 PRHDT, CDR2 FYEKMQ (reference sequence). CDR3: CASSGPGQVSGNTIYF. The CDR3 bases are TGTGCCAGCAGCGGACCGGGACAGGTGTCTGGAAACACCATATATTTT. The whole variable domain, filled in from reference TRBV13 and TRBJ1-3, reads AAGVIQSPRHLIKEKRETATLKCYPIPRHDTVYWYQQGPGQDPQFLISFYEKMQSDKGSIPDRFSAQQFSDYHSELNMSSLELGDSALYFCASSGPGQVSGNTIYFGEGSWLTVV.

The chain carries TRBV28 and TRBJ2-7; 11 nucleotides match TRBD1. V shed 3 bases, J shed 3 bases, and the junction held 7 bases outside the gene matches. CDR1 is MDHEN and CDR2 is SYDVKM in the germline V gene. The CDR3 runs to 16 residues. CDR3 in amino acids: CASSFHRDRGNYEQYF. The DNA of the CDR3 is TGTGCCAGCAGTTTCCACCGGGACAGGGGGAACTACGAGCAGTACTTC.

This clone has only one observation. The CDR3 region is CASSLLGQPYEQYF. CDR3 DNA sequence: TGTGCCAGCAGTTTATTAGGACAGCCCTACGAGCAGTACTTC. The chain is built from TRBV27 and TRBJ2-7, with a tentative D call TRBD1 (6 bases). The CDR3 runs to 14 residues. Looked up from germline, CDR1 is MNHEY and CDR2 is SMNVEV (reference sequence). Deletions cut 1 base from V and 2 bases from J, with 9 bases between.

This chain links TRBV7-2 with TRBJ1-2; 9 bases are shared with TRBD1. Germline loops: CDR1 SGHTA, CDR2 FQGNSA. J gave up 8 bases and V 3 bases, and 1 base lay outside the gene matches. The CDR3 extends over 12 amino acids. The CDR3 loop reads CASSLDRGGYTF. The CDR3 DNA is TGTGCCAGCAGCTTGGACAGGGGCGGCTACACCTTC.

The chain uses TRBV7-6 and TRBJ2-7; 12 bases are a match to TRBD2. Unmatched junction bases numbered 11, after V lost 5 bases and J lost 6 bases. Germline lookup yields CDR1 SGHVS and CDR2 FNYEAQ. The CDR3 extends over 16 amino acids. The CDR3 sequence is CASSELAGGLLIEQYF. In DNA form, the CDR3 reads TGTGCCAGCAGCGAGCTAGCGGGGGGGCTTTTGATCGAGCAGTACTTC.

V is TRBV30 and J is TRBJ1-2; TRBD1 is a possible D gene (6 bases). The CDR3 has 15 amino acids. V lost 0 bases and J lost 8, with 19 bases in between. CDR1 and CDR2 (germline): GTSNPN, SVGIG (reference sequence). In DNA, the CDR3 is TGTGCCTGGAGTGTACAGGGCATTGATGGGCGAGGCTACACCTTC. Residues: CAWSVQGIDGRGYTF.

The table lists this clone with a count of one. This chain links TRBV15 with TRBJ1-3; 7 bases are a match to TRBD1. After removal of 5 bases from V and 2 bases from J, the junction contained 12 bases not matched to a gene. The CDR3 has 17 amino acids. Germline V gene sequence: CDR1 LNHNV, CDR2 YYDKDF (reference sequence). In DNA form, the CDR3 reads TGTGCCACCAGCTCAGTCAGGGGGGTGGTGACTGGAAACACCATATATTTT. Its protein is CATSSVRGVVTGNTIYF. The full variable domain, rest sourced from reference TRBV15 and TRBJ1-3, is DAMVIQNPRYQVTQFGKPVTLSCSQTLNHNVMYWYQQKSSQAPKLLFHYYDKDFNNEADTPDNFQSRRPNTSFCFLDIRSPGLGDTAMYLCATSSVRGVVTGNTIYFGEGSWLTVV.

The gene calls are TRBV28 and TRBJ1-3; 7 nucleotides line up with TRBD1. This CDR3 is built from 17 residues. V was clipped by 10 bases and J by 0 bases; unmatched bases: 15. The germline gives CDR1 MDHEN, CDR2 SYDVKM. The CDR3 is CATLVVGQPPSGNTIYF. The CDR3 bases are TGTGCCACCCTAGTCGTGGGACAGCCTCCCTCTGGAAACACCATATATTTT.

This chain uses TRBV7-2 with TRBJ2-2, with 7 bases that match TRBD2. V shed 2 bases and J 2 bases; nucleotides not matched to a gene: 5. The CDR3 is 16 amino acids. Germline V gene sequence: CDR1 SGHTA, CDR2 FQGNSA. CDR3 nucleotide sequence: TGTGCCAGCAGCTTACGTCGGGGGGTCAACACCGGGGAGCTGTTTTTT. Translating it yields CASSLRRGVNTGELFF.

V gene TRBV29-1 combines with J gene TRBJ1-2; D might be TRBD1 (5 bases). Looked up from germline, CDR1 is SQVTM and CDR2 is ANQGSEA. The CDR3 is 11 residues long. The V and J ends lost 4 bases and 8 bases respectively, with 11 bases between them. The CDR3 region has the DNA TGCAGCGTTGTTCAGGGTGGAGGCTACACCTTC. Its translation is CSVVQGGGYTF.

A few counts support this clone. The rearrangement joins TRBV6-2 or TRBV6-3 to TRBJ1-5, with 10 bases fitting TRBD1. V dropped 2 bases and J dropped 7; count of bases not matched to a gene: 5. From germline, CDR1 is MNHEY and CDR2 SVGEGT. The CDR3 totals 15 residues. The DNA of the CDR3 is TGTGCCAGCAGTTACCCGGGGACAGGGGCCCAGCCCCAGCATTTT. Translated: CASSYPGTGAQPQHF.

The chain uses TRBV5-4 and TRBJ2-7, with TRBD2 identical over 12 bases. V lost 4 bases, J lost 4 bases, and 6 bases stayed unmatched. Germline V gives CDR1 SGHNT, CDR2 YYREEE (reference sequence). The CDR3 covers 15 residues. This CDR3 reads CASSPTSGSSYEQYF. CDR3 DNA sequence: TGTGCCAGCAGCCCGACTAGCGGGAGTTCATACGAGCAGTACTTC.

The chain has TRBV5-6 and TRBJ1-5; the D is unclear. Germline assignment: CDR1 SGHDT and CDR2 YYEEEE. Trimming cost V 3 bases and J 0 bases, with 13 bases left between them. The CDR3 loop spans 16 amino acids. CDR3 DNA: TGTGCCAGCAGCTCCCCGGCGGGGTATAGCAATCAGCCCCAGCATTTT. Amino acid sequence: CASSSPAGYSNQPQHF.

This chain's CDR3 is CASSQDPGTSMNEQFF. CDR3 in DNA: TGTGCCAGCAGCCAAGACCCCGGGACTAGCATGAATGAGCAGTTCTTC. J is TRBJ2-1 and V is TRBV4-2; 9 positions agree with TRBD2. Trimming took 0 bases from V and 7 from J; bases not matched to a gene: 7. In germline, CDR1 is LGHNA, CDR2 YNFKEQ. This CDR3 spans 16 amino acids.

V gene TRBV9 combines with J gene TRBJ2-7; 9 positions match TRBD1. The germline gives CDR1 SGDLS, CDR2 YYNGEE. After removal of 4 bases from V and 2 bases from J, the junction contained 4 bases not matched to a gene. The CDR3 length is 14 residues. CDR3 nucleotide sequence: TGTGCCAGCAGCCCAGGACAGGGGACCTACGAGCAGTACTTC. The encoded protein is CASSPGQGTYEQYF.

V is TRBV7-2 and J is TRBJ2-6; 7 bases map to TRBD1. The CDR3 is made up of 15 amino acids. V was clipped by 4 bases and J by 0 bases; unmatched bases: 0. Per the germline V gene, CDR1 is SGHTA and CDR2 is FQGNSA. The CDR3 loop is CASSSGGSGANVLTF. The DNA for the CDR3 is TGTGCCAGCAGCTCAGGGGGCTCTGGGGCCAACGTCCTGACTTTC.